The subject of this entry is one T cell receptor beta chain. Its target is unknown. The germline V gene encodes CDR1 SQVTM and CDR2 ANQGSEA. The CDR3 loop spans 10 amino acids. V shed 7 bases and J shed 9 bases, with 12 bases lying between them. TCRbeta library construction was performed incorporating unique molecular identifiers. MiXCR, applied by TCRdb to the PCR reads, yields one record per CDR3 protein. The repertoire holds 250,000 to 300,000 distinct CDR3 sequences, around 10% seen once, with less than 8% in the top ten. The sample is drawn from a study of T-cell reconstitution after alpha-beta-depleted transplantation in children. Points from the study as a whole: Day-60 TCRbeta diversity that was high in some patients was derived from surviving recipient T cells and thymic progenitors. Alpha-beta T cells about two months after transplant reportedly derived from several hundred expanded graft clones. Newly produced T cells mostly accounted for T-cell counts and diversity one year post-transplant.

Sequences were derived from PBMCs, sampled before TCRalphabeta/CD19-depleted stem cell transplant. This TCR was sampled from a boy under three years old with acute myeloid leukemia, due to receive a stem cell transplant. This rearrangement joins TRBV29-1 to TRBJ1-1; D might be TRBD1 (6 bases). The CDR3 region has the DNA TGCAGCGACATAGGACAGCAAGCTTTCTTT. This translates into CSDIGQQAFF.